This T cell receptor (beta chain) was recovered during a study of blood T cell repertoires in COVID-19. Authors' processing steps: Reference gene primers were amplified, and this amplification served to estimate nucleated cell counts. Repertoires were generated with immunoSEQ multiplex PCR, while TCRdb's copy carries only in-frame clones and drops some. The DNA was the basis for D and trimming; V, J and clone size are from that table. The table has 80,000 or so clones, 86% seen once. V gave up 3 bases and J gave up 5 bases, with 13 bases separating them. Germline CDR1 reads GTSNPN; CDR2 reads SVGIG (reference sequence). The CDR3 runs to 13 residues.

Sequenced material: peripheral blood. The V call is TRBV30, the J call TRBJ1-2, with D maybe TRBD1 (5 bases). The clonotype was recovered from a woman aged 55-69 years with acute or convalescent COVID-19. CDR3 residues: CAWRFSGGYGYTF. The CDR3, as DNA: TGTGCCTGGAGGTTTAGTGGGGGGTATGGCTACACCTTC.